This T cell receptor (beta chain) was retrieved from a study of follicular helper T cells after annual influenza vaccination. Study summary: Some donors were sampled over the 2013-2014, 2014-2015 and 2015-2016 vaccinations.

General study findings and limits: Plasmablast frequency change correlated with clonality change in ICOS+CD38+ cTfh.

Only in-frame clones appear in the TCRdb table, and some are missing; sequencing was by immunoSEQ multiplex PCR. There are around 13,000 clones in the sample; 60% to 80% occur only once, and 0.45% lies in the top ten. This clone turned up a few times. Antigen unknown. Time point: 2014-2015 season, pre-vaccination. This TCR derives from an adult who received the influenza vaccine. The material was CXCR5- memory CD4+ T cells sorted from blood, obtained on the day of influenza vaccination.

CDR3 nucleotide sequence: TGTGCCAGCAGCGCTTCCGGGACAGGCTATGGCTACACCTTC. Amino acid sequence: CASSASGTGYGYTF. The chain employs TRBV7-2 and TRBJ1-2, with 8 positions matching TRBD1. The CDR3 runs 14 residues. The germline CDR1 and CDR2 sequences are SGHTA and FQGNSA. V was pared by 5 bases and J by 4 bases, with 6 bases of the junction left unmatched.